This TCR beta chain was retrieved from a study of blood T cell repertoires in COVID-19. The CDR3 totals 14 residues. The junction had 6 bases not matched to a gene; V was cut back by 8 bases and J by 7 bases. CDR1 is SNHLY and CDR2 is FYNNEI in the germline V gene. Repertoires were generated with immunoSEQ multiplex PCR, while TCRdb's copy carries only in-frame clones and drops some. The top ten clones hold approximately 37% of a sample with under 85,000 clones, 80% to 90% of them seen once. V usage is TRBV2 and J usage is TRBJ1-6, with 9 bases matching TRBD1. This clonotype was obtained from an older man with active or convalescent COVID-19. Sequencing used peripheral blood. In nucleotides, the CDR3 is TGTGCCAGCGCATTCGGGACAGGGAATTCACCCCTCCACTTT. It codes for CASAFGTGNSPLHF.